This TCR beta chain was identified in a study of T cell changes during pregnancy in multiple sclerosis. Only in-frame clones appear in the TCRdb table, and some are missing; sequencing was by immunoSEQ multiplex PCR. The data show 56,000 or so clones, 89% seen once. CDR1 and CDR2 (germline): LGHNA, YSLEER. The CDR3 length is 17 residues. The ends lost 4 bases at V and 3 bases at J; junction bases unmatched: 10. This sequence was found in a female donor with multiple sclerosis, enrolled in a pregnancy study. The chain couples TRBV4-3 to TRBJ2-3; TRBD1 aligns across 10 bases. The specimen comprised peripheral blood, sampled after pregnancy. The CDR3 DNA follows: TGCGCCAGCAGCCCCCGCCCGACAGGGGGCCGGACAGATACGCAGTATTTT. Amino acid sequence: CASSPRPTGGRTDTQYF.